This T cell receptor (beta chain) was documented in a study of blood T cell repertoires in COVID-19. Using immunoSEQ multiplex PCR, the repertoire was profiled, and TCRdb retains in-frame clones only, with some absent. The sample contains around 310,000 clones, about nine tenths of which appear only once. V lost 5 bases to trimming and J lost 4 bases; unmatched junction nucleotides: 8. Germline values: CDR1 SGHTA, CDR2 FQGNSA. The CDR3 totals 14 residues. Resolution of symptoms, clearance, or two negative PCRs was present in recovered Cohort 3 donors. The gene calls are TRBV7-2 and TRBJ2-7, with 7 bases matching TRBD1. The sample consisted of PBMCs or T cells enriched from blood (not recorded which). The TCR comes from a middle-aged woman who had recovered from COVID-19. CDR3: CASSHTGTAYEQYF. The CDR3, as DNA: TGTGCCAGCAGCCACACCGGGACAGCTTACGAGCAGTACTTC.